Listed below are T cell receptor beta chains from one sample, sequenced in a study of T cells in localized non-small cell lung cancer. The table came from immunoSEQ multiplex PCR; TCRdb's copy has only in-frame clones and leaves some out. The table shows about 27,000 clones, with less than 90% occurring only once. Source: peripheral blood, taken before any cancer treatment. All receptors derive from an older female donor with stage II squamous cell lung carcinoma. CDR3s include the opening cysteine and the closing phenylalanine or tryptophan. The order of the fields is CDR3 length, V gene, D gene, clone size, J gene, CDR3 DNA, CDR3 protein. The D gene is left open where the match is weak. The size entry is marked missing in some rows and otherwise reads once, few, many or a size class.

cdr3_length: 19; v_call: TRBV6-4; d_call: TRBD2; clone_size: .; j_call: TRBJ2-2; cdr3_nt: TGTGCCAGCAGTGACCCCGGTTCGAGGACTAGGTCGAGGGCCGGGGAGCTGTTTTTT; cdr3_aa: CASSDPGSRTRSRAGELFF
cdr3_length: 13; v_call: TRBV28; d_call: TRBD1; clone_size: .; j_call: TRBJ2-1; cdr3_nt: TGTGCCGTCACAGGGGGCTGGGACAATGAGCAGTTCTTC; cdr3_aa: CAVTGGWDNEQFF
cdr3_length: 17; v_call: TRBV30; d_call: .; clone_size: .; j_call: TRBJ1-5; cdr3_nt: TGTGCCTATAACTATGGGCAGGGGTTCCCTAGCAATCAGCCCCAGCATTTT; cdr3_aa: CAYNYGQGFPSNQPQHF
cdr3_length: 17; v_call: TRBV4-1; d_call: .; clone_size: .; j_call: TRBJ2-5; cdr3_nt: TGCGCCAGCAGCCAAGATCACGGGGTCTCGGGTTTGGAGACCCAGTACTTC; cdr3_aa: CASSQDHGVSGLETQYF
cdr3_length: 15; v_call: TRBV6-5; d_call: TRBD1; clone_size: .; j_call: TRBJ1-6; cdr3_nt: TGTGCCAGCAGGCTGGACAGGGGGCTTAATTCACCCCTCCACTTT; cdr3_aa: CASRLDRGLNSPLHF
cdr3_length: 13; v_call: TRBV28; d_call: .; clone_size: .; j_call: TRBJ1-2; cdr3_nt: TGTGCCAGCATCCTACAGGGAGGCTATGGCTACACCTTC; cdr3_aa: CASILQGGYGYTF
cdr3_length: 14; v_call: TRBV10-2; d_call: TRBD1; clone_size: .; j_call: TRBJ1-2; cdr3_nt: TGCGCCAGCGTAGGACAGGCCAACTCCTATGGCTACACCTTC; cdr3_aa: CASVGQANSYGYTF
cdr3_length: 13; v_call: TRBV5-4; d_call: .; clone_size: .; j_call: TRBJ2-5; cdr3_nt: TGTGCCAGCAGCTTGAGGGACCAAGAGACCCAGTACTTC; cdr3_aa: CASSLRDQETQYF
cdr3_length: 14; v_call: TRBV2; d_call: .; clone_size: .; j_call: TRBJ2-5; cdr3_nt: TGTGCCAGCAGTGATGAGGTCAGAAGGGAGACCCAGTACTTC; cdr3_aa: CASSDEVRRETQYF
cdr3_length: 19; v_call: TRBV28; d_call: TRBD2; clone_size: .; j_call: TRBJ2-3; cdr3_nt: TGTGCCAGCAGTGCGCCATTTGGTGCGGGAGGGCCTTCCCCAGATACGCAGTATTTT; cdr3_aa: CASSAPFGAGGPSPDTQYF
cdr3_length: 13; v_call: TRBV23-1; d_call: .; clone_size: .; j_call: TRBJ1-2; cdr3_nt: TGCGCCAGCAGTCAATCAGGGAGCTGCGGCTACACCTTC; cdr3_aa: CASSQSGSCGYTF
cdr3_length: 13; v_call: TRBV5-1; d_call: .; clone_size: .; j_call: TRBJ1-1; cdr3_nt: TGCGCCAGCAGCCGACCTCCGAACACTGAAGCTTTCTTT; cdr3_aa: CASSRPPNTEAFF
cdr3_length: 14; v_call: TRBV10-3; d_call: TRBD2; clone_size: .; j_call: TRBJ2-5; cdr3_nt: TGTGCCTCCCAGGGACTAGCGGGAGGAGAGACCCAGTACTTC; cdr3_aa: CASQGLAGGETQYF
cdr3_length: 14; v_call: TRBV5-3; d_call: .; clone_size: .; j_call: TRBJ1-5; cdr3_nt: TGTGCCAGAAGCTTGAGGACAGCTAATCAGCCCCAGCATTTT; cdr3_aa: CARSLRTANQPQHF
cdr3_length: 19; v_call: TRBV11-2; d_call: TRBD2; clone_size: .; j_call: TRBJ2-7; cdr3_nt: TGTGCCAGCAGCTTCCTGGGGCTAGCGGGAGGGAGAGGCTCCTACGAGCAGTACTTC; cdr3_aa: CASSFLGLAGGRGSYEQYF
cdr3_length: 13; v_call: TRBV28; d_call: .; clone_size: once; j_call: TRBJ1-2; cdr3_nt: TGTGCCAGCAGTCTATCGGGACCGTCTTATTCCTTATTC; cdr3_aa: CASSLSGPSYSLF
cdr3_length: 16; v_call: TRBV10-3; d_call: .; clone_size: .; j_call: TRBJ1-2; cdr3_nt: TGTGCCATCAGTGAGTCGTTGGGCAAAATGGAGTATGGCTACACCTTC; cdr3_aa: CAISESLGKMEYGYTF
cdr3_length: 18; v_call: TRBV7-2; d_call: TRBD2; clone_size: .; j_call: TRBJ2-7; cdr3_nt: TGTGCCAGCAGCTTAGCGCAGGGGACTAGCGGGATTTCCTACGAGCAGTACTTC; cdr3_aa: CASSLAQGTSGISYEQYF
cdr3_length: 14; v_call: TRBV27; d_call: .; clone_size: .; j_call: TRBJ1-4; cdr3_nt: TGTGCCAGCAGTTGGCAACAGGGAAATGAAAAACTGTTTTTT; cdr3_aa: CASSWQQGNEKLFF
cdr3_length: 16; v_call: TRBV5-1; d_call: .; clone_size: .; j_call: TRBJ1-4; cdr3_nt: TGCGCCAGCAGCCCCCAAGGGGCCACAACTAATGAAAAACTGTTTTTT; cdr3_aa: CASSPQGATTNEKLFF
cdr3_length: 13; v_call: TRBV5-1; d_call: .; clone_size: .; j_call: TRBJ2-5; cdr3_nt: TGCGCCAGCAGCCCGGGACTCCGAGAGACCCAGTACTTC; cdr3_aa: CASSPGLRETQYF
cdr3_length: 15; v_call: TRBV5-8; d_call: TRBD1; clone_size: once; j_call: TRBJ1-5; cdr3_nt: TGTGCCAGCAGCCCACGGACAGGGGCTGATCAGCCCCAGCATTTT; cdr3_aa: CASSPRTGADQPQHF
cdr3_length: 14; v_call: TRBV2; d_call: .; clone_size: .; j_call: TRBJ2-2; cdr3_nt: TGTGCCAGCAGTGACCAGGGGAACACCGGGGAGCTGTTTTTT; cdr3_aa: CASSDQGNTGELFF
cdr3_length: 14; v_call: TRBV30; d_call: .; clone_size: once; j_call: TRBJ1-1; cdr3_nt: TGTGCCTGGGGGCCCCAGGGCTCGAACACTGAAGCTTTCTTT; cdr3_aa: CAWGPQGSNTEAFF
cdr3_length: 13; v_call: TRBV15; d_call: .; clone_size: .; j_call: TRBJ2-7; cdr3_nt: TGTGCCACCAGACAGGGCCTCTCTTACGAGCAGTACTTC; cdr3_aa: CATRQGLSYEQYF